These T cell receptor beta chains were read from a single sample in a study of T cell repertoires in cytomegalovirus infection. In TCRdb, the reads were re-called with MiXCR into one record per CDR3 protein. Here the sample spans under 300,000 distinct CDR3 sequences, 15% to 20% being singletons. The sequencing input was CD8+ T cells from PBMCs. Source of these receptors: a human donor in good health (CMV status not recorded). Some clones in this sample may be carry-over from other donors' samples. Each CDR3 is given with its conserved first and last residue. D genes are given only for firm matches. Only part of the rows carry a size: once, few, many, or a class if the clone is expanded.

TRBD1	TRBJ1-2	TRBV7-8	many	CASSLAQGAQGGYTF	TGTGCCAGCAGCTTAGCCCAGGGGGCGCAAGGTGGCTACACCTTC
NA	TRBJ2-7	TRBV29-1	NA	CSVCGASSTYEQYF	TGCAGCGTTTGCGGGGCGAGTTCTACCTACGAGCAGTACTTC
NA	TRBJ1-2	TRBV7-8	many	CASSPGGYGGYTF	TGTGCCAGCAGCCCGGGAGGGTACGGTGGCTACACCTTC
TRBD1	TRBJ1-5	TRBV24-1	NA	CATVGTEGNQPQHF	TGTGCCACGGTCGGGACAGAAGGCAATCAGCCCCAGCATTTT
NA	TRBJ2-1	TRBV4-1	NA	CASSQGEISYNEQFF	TGCGCCAGCAGCCAAGGGGAAATCTCCTACAATGAGCAGTTCTTC
NA	TRBJ1-2	TRBV4-1	NA	CASSQEQTAVYGYTF	TGCGCCAGCAGCCAAGAGCAGACGGCGGTCTATGGCTACACCTTC
TRBD1	TRBJ1-4	TRBV27	NA	CASSLSPRQGTATNEKLFF	TGTGCCAGCAGTTTAAGCCCTCGACAGGGGACTGCAACTAATGAAAAACTGTTTTTT
NA	TRBJ2-1	TRBV29-1	few	CSPVREYNEQFF	TGCAGCCCTGTGCGGGAATACAATGAGCAGTTCTTC
NA	TRBJ2-1	TRBV20-1	few	CSARSDRDGSLNEQFF	TGCAGTGCTAGATCTGACCGGGACGGCTCCCTCAATGAGCAGTTCTTC
NA	TRBJ2-1	TRBV27	NA	CASHTDNEQFF	TGTGCCAGCCACACAGACAATGAGCAGTTCTTC
NA	TRBJ1-1	TRBV7-7	many	CASSLAMNTEAFF	TGTGCTAGCAGCTTAGCAATGAACACTGAAGCTTTCTTT
TRBD1	TRBJ2-7	TRBV12-3/TRBV12-4	many	CASSSRAGTGVRKPGYEQYF	TGTGCCAGCAGTTCCCGGGCCGGGACAGGGGTCCGAAAACCGGGCTACGAGCAGTACTTC
NA	TRBJ2-3	TRBV6-6	few	CASSSTITSTDTQYF	TGTGCCAGCAGTTCTACCATCACTAGCACAGATACGCAGTATTTT
NA	TRBJ2-7	TRBV2	few	CASTGQGAYEQYF	TGTGCCAGCACGGGACAAGGAGCCTACGAGCAGTACTTC
NA	TRBJ2-3	TRBV9	NA	CASGGSGRRTDTQYF	TGTGCCAGCGGAGGGTCAGGGCGACGTACAGATACGCAGTATTTT
NA	TRBJ1-2	TRBV28	once	CASSFFPPPQGGYTF	TGTGCCAGCAGTTTTTTTCCGCCCCCCCAGGGGGGCTACACCTTC
NA	TRBJ1-4	TRBV27	few	CASRADTFGGEKLFF	TGTGCCAGCAGGGCCGACACCTTCGGTGGTGAAAAACTGTTTTTT
TRBD1	TRBJ2-2	TRBV7-6	large	CASSSTGPRGELFF	TGTGCCAGCAGCTCGACAGGGCCGCGAGGGGAGCTGTTTTTT
TRBD1	TRBJ2-3	TRBV7-8	many	CASSLASGTGSTDTQYF	TGTGCCAGCAGCTTAGCTTCCGGGACAGGAAGCACAGATACGCAGTATTTT
NA	TRBJ1-1	TRBV11-2	many	CASSQRQDYTEAFF	TGTGCCAGCAGCCAGAGACAGGATTACACTGAAGCTTTCTTT
NA	TRBJ2-2	TRBV6-1	NA	CASSEVIQYTGELFF	TGTGCCAGCAGTGAAGTCATACAGTACACCGGGGAGCTGTTTTTT
NA	TRBJ2-2	TRBV2	NA	CATLIANTGELFF	TGTGCCACTCTGATCGCGAACACCGGGGAGCTGTTTTTT
NA	TRBJ2-2	TRBV12-3/TRBV12-4	once	CASRFWGEELFF	TGTGCCAGCAGGTTTTGGGGGGAAGAGCTGTTTTTT
TRBD2	TRBJ2-5	TRBV29-1	NA	CSVDPSGALGETQYF	TGCAGCGTCGACCCTAGCGGGGCCTTGGGAGAGACCCAGTACTTC
TRBD2	TRBJ2-5	TRBV20-1	few	CSARVQLAGIRETQYF	TGCAGTGCTAGAGTTCAGCTAGCGGGGATCCGAGAGACCCAGTACTTC
NA	TRBJ2-5	TRBV5-6	NA	CASSPGPYQVTQYF	TGTGCCAGCAGCCCGGGACCGTACCAAGTGACCCAGTACTTC
NA	TRBJ2-5	TRBV28	many	CASSDPGALQETQYF	TGTGCCAGCAGTGATCCGGGAGCACTTCAAGAGACCCAGTACTTC
NA	TRBJ1-1	TRBV20-1	many	CSASLNTEAFF	TGCAGTGCCAGTCTGAACACTGAAGCTTTCTTT
NA	TRBJ2-1	TRBV6-6	few	CASSYSGGAGSYNEQFF	TGTGCCAGCAGTTACTCAGGGGGGGCCGGCTCCTACAATGAGCAGTTCTTC
TRBD1	TRBJ1-6	TRBV6-6	NA	CASSPMTGGNSPLHF	TGTGCCAGCAGCCCGATGACAGGGGGCAATTCACCCCTCCACTTT
TRBD1	TRBJ2-5	TRBV7-8	NA	CASSLGTGLLETQYF	TGTGCCAGCAGCTTAGGGACAGGTCTTCTGGAGACCCAGTACTTC
NA	TRBJ1-1	TRBV12-3/TRBV12-4	many	CASSFGLNTEAFF	TGTGCCAGCAGTTTCGGCTTGAACACTGAAGCTTTCTTT
NA	TRBJ1-2	TRBV4-2	NA	CASRDDRDYGYTF	TGTGCCAGCAGGGACGACAGAGACTATGGCTACACCTTC
NA	TRBJ1-4	TRBV7-9	NA	CASSRDREKLFF	TGTGCCAGCAGCCGGGACCGCGAAAAACTGTTTTTT
NA	TRBJ1-1	TRBV7-9	NA	CASSSHEGDTEAFF	TGTGCCAGCAGCTCCCACGAGGGCGACACTGAAGCTTTCTTT
TRBD1	TRBJ1-1	TRBV7-9	few	CASSEGRGPPEAFF	TGTGCCAGCAGCGAAGGCAGGGGGCCTCCTGAAGCTTTCTTT
NA	TRBJ1-5	TRBV2	few	CASKTEFSNQPQHF	TGTGCCAGCAAAACGGAATTTAGCAATCAGCCCCAGCATTTT
TRBD1	TRBJ2-7	TRBV28	few	CASSPTLDRGYEQYF	TGTGCCAGCAGTCCGACTCTCGACAGGGGGTACGAGCAGTACTTC
NA	TRBJ1-2	TRBV4-1	many	CASSQEQGQPLYGYTF	TGCGCCAGCAGCCAGGAACAGGGCCAACCTCTCTATGGCTACACCTTC
NA	TRBJ1-2	TRBV2	NA	CASSEARGPYGYTF	TGTGCCAGCAGTGAGGCACGGGGGCCCTATGGCTACACCTTC
NA	TRBJ1-2	TRBV3-1	few	CASRSGNRAGGYTF	TGTGCCAGCAGATCCGGCAACAGGGCCGGCGGCTACACCTTC
TRBD2	TRBJ2-3	TRBV19	NA	CASSVGGGMPDTQYF	TGTGCCAGTAGTGTCGGCGGGGGGATGCCAGATACGCAGTATTTT
NA	TRBJ1-1	TRBV15	few	CATSRPSGSAPNKAFF	TGTGCCACCAGCAGACCGTCGGGGAGCGCTCCCAACAAAGCTTTCTTT
NA	TRBJ2-7	TRBV7-2	many	CASSLQTGEGYEQYF	TGTGCCAGCAGCTTACAGACAGGCGAAGGCTACGAGCAGTACTTC
TRBD1	TRBJ2-1	TRBV6-1	many	CASSGTGGLYNEQFF	TGTGCCAGCAGTGGGACAGGGGGACTCTACAATGAGCAGTTCTTC
TRBD1	TRBJ2-5	TRBV20-1	few	CSARDGDRGQETQYF	TGCAGTGCTAGAGACGGAGACAGGGGCCAAGAGACCCAGTACTTC
NA	TRBJ2-2	TRBV29-1	many	CSVRQVSTGELFF	TGCAGCGTCCGACAGGTCTCCACCGGGGAGCTGTTTTTT
NA	TRBJ2-1	TRBV2	NA	CASSDLSYNEQIF	TGTGCCAGCAGTGATCTCTCCTACAATGAGCAGATCTTC
TRBD1	TRBJ2-2	TRBV7-9	many	CASSSSGQDTGELFF	TGTGCCAGCAGCTCCTCGGGACAGGACACCGGGGAGCTGTTTTTT
NA	TRBJ2-5	TRBV5-5	few	CASSSGGVSQETQYF	TGTGCCAGCAGCTCAGGGGGGGTGTCCCAAGAGACCCAGTACTTC